The table lists the clone carrying this TCR beta chain with a few counts. Antigen unknown. The data belong to a study of blood T cells in healthy people across ages. Sample-barcoded 5' priming and a J-beta primer mix drove a second PCR of about 7 to 12 cycles. TCRdb independently ran MiXCR on the 5' RACE reads; one entry per CDR3 protein. The table records 750,000 to 950,000 distinct CDR3 sequences, approximately 32% of them present only once. Study-level results: Since the PBMCs were unsorted, naive and antigen-experienced cells could not be conclusively compared.

These data were also reused for a study on T cells of mothers and their children. From that study: The TCR beta CDR3 read count exceeded 9 million for each mother and was a few million for each child.

The TCR originated in a woman in her thirties or forties in good health. The sequenced sample was blood.

CDR3 DNA: TGCAGCGTTAGGGCAGGGGAAACCGAGCAGTACTTC. Translating it yields CSVRAGETEQYF. The chain combines TRBV29-1 with TRBJ2-7; tentatively, D is TRBD1 (6 bases). This CDR3 region has 12 residues. Germline-derived CDR1 and CDR2 are SQVTM and ANQGSEA. V was pared by 5 bases and J by 6 bases, with 14 bases between.